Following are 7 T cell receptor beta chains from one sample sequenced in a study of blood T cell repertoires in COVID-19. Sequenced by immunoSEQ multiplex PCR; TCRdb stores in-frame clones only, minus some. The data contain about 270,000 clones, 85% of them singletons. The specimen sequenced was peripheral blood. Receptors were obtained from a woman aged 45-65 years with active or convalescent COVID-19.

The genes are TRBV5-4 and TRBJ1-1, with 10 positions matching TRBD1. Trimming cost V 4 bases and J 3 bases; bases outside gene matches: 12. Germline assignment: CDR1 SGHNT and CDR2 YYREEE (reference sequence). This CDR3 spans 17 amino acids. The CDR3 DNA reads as TGTGCCAGCAGCGGTAACCCAATGGGACAGGGGCACACTGAAGCTTTCTTT. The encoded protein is CASSGNPMGQGHTEAFF.

This CDR3 reads CAISEMSGRRHEQFF. The CDR3 coding sequence is TGTGCCATCAGTGAGATGAGCGGGAGAAGGCATGAGCAGTTCTTC. The chain links TRBV10-3 to TRBJ2-1; 8 bases are shared with TRBD2. CDR3 length equals 15 residues. CDR1 and CDR2 (germline): ENHRY, SYGVKD. V trimming: 2 bases; J trimming: 8 bases; junction bases outside the gene matches: 8.

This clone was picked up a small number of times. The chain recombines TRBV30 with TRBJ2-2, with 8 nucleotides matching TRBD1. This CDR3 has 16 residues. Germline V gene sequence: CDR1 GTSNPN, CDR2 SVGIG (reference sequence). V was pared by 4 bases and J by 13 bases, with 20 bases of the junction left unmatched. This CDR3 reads CAWTTVPSAGGGRLFF. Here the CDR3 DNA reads TGTGCCTGGACCACTGTACCCTCGGCAGGGGGCGGAAGGCTGTTTTTT.

The CDR3 reads CASSLSGQGSEAFF. The CDR3 DNA reads TGTGCCAGCAGTTTATCGGGACAGGGGTCCGAAGCTTTCTTT. The rearrangement links TRBV27 to TRBJ1-1; 10 nucleotides line up with TRBD1. Germline V CDR1 and CDR2: MNHEY, SMNVEV (reference sequence). The junction had 3 bases not matched to a gene; V was cut back by 0 bases and J by 8 bases. CDR3 size: 14 residues.

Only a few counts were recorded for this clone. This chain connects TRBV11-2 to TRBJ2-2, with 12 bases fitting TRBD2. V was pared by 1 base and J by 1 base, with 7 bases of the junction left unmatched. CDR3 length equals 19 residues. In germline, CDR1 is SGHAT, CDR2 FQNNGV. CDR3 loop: CASSLVRLAGELNTGELFF. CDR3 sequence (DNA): TGTGCCAGCAGCTTAGTGAGACTAGCGGGAGAATTGAACACCGGGGAGCTGTTTTTT.

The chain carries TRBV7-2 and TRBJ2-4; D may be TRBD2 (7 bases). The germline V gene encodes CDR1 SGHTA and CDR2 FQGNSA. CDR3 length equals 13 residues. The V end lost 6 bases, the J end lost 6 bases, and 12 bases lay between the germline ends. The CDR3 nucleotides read TGTGCCAGCAGTCTAGGGGGGGGAAACATTCAGTACTTC. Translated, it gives CASSLGGGNIQYF.

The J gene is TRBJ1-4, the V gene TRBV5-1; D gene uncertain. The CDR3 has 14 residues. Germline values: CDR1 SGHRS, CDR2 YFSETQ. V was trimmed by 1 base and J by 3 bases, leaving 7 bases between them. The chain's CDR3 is CASSLFSSNEKLFF. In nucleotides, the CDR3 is TGCGCCAGCAGCTTGTTCTCCTCTAATGAAAAACTGTTTTTT.